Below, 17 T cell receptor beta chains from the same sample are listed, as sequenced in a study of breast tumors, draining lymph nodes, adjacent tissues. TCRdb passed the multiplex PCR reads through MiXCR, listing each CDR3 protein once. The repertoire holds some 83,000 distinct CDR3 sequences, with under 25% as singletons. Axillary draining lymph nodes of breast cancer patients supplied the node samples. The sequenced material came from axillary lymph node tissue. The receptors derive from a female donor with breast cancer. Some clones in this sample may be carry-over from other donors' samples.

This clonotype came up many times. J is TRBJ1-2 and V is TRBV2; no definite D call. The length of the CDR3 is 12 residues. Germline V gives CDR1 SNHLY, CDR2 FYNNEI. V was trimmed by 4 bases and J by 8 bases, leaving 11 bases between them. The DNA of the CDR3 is TGTGCCAGCAGTGTAATTGGAAGCGGCTACACCTTC. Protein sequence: CASSVIGSGYTF. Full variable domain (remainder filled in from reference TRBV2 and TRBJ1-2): EPEVTQTPSHQVTQMGQEVILRCVPISNHLYFYWYRQILGQKVEFLVSFYNNEISEKSEIFDDQFSVERPDGSNFTLKIRSTKLEDSAMYFCASSVIGSGYTFGSGTRLTVV.

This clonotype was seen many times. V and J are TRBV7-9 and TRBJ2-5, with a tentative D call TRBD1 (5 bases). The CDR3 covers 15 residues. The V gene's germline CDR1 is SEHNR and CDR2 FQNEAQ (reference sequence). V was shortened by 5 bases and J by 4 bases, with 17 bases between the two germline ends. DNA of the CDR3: TGTGCCAGCAGCCCCCCAGGGTGGGAAAGAGAGACCCAGTACTTC. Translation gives CASSPPGWERETQYF.

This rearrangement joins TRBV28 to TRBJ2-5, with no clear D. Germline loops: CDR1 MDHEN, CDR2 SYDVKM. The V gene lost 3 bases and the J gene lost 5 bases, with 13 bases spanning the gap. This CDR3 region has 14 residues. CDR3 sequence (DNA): TGTGCCAGCAGTTTCTGGCCGCTGGGGGAGACCCAGTACTTC. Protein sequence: CASSFWPLGETQYF.

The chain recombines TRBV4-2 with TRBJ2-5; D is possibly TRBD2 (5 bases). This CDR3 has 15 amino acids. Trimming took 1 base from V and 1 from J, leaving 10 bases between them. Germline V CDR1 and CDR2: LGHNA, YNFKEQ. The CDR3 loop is CASSQGGGPQETQYF. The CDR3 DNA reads TGTGCCAGCAGCCAAGGCGGCGGGCCCCAAGAGACCCAGTACTTC.

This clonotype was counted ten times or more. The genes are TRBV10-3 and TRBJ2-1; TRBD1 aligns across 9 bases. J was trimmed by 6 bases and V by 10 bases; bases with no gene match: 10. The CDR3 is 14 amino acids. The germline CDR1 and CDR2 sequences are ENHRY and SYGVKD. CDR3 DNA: TGTGCCACCCGCGGGGACAGGGTGTTCAATGAGCAGTTCTTC. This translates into CATRGDRVFNEQFF.

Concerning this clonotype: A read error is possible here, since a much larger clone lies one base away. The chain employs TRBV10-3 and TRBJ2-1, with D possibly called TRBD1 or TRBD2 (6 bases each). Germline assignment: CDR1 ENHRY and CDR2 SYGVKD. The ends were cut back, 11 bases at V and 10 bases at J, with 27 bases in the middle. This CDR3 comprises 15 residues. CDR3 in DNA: TGTGCCCTCTACGGGGGCTACACGGCGGACGGGGAGCAGTTCTTC. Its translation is CALYGGYTADGEQFF.

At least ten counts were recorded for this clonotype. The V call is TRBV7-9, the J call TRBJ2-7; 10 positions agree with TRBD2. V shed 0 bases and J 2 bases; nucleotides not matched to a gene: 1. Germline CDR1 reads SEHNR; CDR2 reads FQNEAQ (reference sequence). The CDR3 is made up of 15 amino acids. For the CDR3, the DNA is TGTGCCAGCAGCTTAGCGGGGACTAGCGCCTACGAGCAGTACTTC. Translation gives CASSLAGTSAYEQYF.

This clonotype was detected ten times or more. The CDR3 here is CASSQDVAGGPNEQFF. The CDR3 bases are TGTGCCAGCAGCCAAGACGTAGCGGGAGGGCCCAATGAGCAGTTCTTC. V is TRBV4-2 and J is TRBJ2-1; 11 nucleotides agree with TRBD2. Germline CDR1 reads LGHNA; CDR2 reads YNFKEQ. The CDR3 has 16 amino acids. The J segment lost 6 bases and the V segment lost 0 bases, leaving 4 bases of the junction unmatched.

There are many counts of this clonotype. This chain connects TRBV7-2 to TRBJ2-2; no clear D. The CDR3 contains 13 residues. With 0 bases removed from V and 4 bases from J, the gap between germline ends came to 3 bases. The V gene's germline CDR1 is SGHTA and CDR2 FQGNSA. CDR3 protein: CASSLALTGELFF. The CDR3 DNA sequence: TGTGCCAGCAGCTTAGCGCTCACCGGGGAGCTGTTTTTT.

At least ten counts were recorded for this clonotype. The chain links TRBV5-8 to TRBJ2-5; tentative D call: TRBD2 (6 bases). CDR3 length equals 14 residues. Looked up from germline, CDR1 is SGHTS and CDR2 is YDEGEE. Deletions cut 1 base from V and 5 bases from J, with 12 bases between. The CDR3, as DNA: TGTGCCAGCAGCTTGTACCTCGGAGGGGAGACCCAGTACTTC. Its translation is CASSLYLGGETQYF.

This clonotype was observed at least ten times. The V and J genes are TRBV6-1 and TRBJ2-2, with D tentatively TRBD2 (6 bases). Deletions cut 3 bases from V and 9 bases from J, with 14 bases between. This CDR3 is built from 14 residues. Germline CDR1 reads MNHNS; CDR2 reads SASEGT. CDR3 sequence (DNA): TGTGCCAGCAGTGATTGGGCTAGCGCAAGGGAGCTGTTTTTT. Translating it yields CASSDWASARELFF.

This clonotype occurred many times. CDR3 nucleotides: TGTGCCAGCAGCTCCAGTCGGGCCGTCTCTGGAAACACCATATATTTT. The encoded protein is CASSSSRAVSGNTIYF. The chain combines TRBV7-8 with TRBJ1-3; D is undetermined. Between the trimmed V and J ends, which lost 4 bases and 0 bases, there was a span of 13 bases. Looked up from germline, CDR1 is SGHVS and CDR2 is FQNEAQ. CDR3 length: 16 residues.

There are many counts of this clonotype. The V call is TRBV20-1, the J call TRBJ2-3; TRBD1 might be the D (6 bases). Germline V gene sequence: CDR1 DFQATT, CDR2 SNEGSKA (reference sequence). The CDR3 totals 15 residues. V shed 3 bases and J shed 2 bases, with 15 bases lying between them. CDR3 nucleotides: TGCAGTGCTAGGGGGAGAGTGGGGGCCACAGATACGCAGTATTTT. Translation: CSARGRVGATDTQYF.

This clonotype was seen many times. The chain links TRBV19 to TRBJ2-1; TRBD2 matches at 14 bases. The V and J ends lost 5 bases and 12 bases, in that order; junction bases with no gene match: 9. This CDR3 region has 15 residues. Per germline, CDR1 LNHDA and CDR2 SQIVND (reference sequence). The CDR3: CASSPGTSGRYRQFF. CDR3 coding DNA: TGTGCCAGTAGTCCCGGGACTAGCGGGAGATATCGGCAGTTCTTC.

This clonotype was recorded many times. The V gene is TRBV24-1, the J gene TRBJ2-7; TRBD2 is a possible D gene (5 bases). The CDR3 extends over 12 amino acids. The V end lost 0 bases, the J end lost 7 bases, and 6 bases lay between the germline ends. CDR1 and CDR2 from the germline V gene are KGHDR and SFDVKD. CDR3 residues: CATSDLRTEQYF. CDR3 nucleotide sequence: TGTGCCACCAGTGATTTGCGGACTGAGCAGTACTTC.

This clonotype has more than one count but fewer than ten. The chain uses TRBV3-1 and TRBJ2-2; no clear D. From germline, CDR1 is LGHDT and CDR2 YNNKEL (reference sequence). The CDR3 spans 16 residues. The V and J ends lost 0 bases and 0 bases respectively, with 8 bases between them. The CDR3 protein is CASSQDWASNTGELFF. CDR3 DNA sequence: TGTGCCAGCAGCCAAGATTGGGCATCGAACACCGGGGAGCTGTTTTTT.

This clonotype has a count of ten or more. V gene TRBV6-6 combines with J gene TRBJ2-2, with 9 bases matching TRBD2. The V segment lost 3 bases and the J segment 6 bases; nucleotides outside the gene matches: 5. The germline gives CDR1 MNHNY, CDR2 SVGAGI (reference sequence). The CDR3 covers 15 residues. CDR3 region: CASSYSSGRAGELFF. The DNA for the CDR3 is TGTGCCAGCAGTTATAGTAGCGGGAGAGCCGGGGAGCTGTTTTTT.